This TCR beta chain was recorded in a study of cytomegalovirus exposure and HLA in healthy donors listed by TCRdb under 2017. The study in broad terms: An earlier analysis of about 560 of the donors reported around 280 Gb of sequence data and 95 million to 120 million unique TCR beta sequences obtained from around 170 million T cells. The aim of the study was to test whether cataloging public T cell receptors could identify signatures of past pathogen exposure. To predict cytomegalovirus infection status, the study brought together high-throughput TCR immunosequencing, statistical association of individual TCRs with disease status, and machine learning. Donor age, sex, ethnicity and CMV serostatus were compiled together with the repertoire data. Among about 400 genotyped donors of the cohort, an average of around 250,000 unique TCR beta nucleotide sequences was sequenced per donor, of which approximately 19% were non-productive. A later genetic analysis used genome-wide SNP genotypes for 398 of the 666 donors, treating that subset as a discovery cohort. HLA typing included class I and class II loci at four-digit resolution. All discovery cohort repertoires had been generated on a single sequencing platform. The study used immunosequencing to profile the T cell repertoires of around 600 subjects and linked those repertoires to cytomegalovirus serostatus. Among the roughly 430 genotyped donors, more than 70% belonged to the genetic ancestry cluster associated with self-reported Caucasian donors. Rather than drawing on any new phenotypic data, the later analysis identified candidate immune exposures from TCR beta sequences and the way those sequences occurred across donors. An early release that covered more than 550 HLA-typed donors contained about 300 gigabases of sequencing data and tens of millions of unique TCR sequences. A separate validation cohort of roughly 130 different subjects was used in addition to the approximately 670-subject first cohort. Typing coverage differed by locus: A, B, C, DRB1 and DQB1 were typed in about 620-640 donors, DQA1 in about 500, DPA1 in approximately 600, and DPB1 in about 450. A later analysis re-examined previously published TCR beta repertoires from 610 or so donors and added high-resolution HLA genotyping to investigate patterns of TCR occurrence. Because of strong linkage in the cohort, roughly 5 DR-DQ haplotypes were treated as single units for association and clustering. An earlier analysis of some 500 of the donors used high-throughput TCR beta sequencing to judge whether each TCR beta V gene segment behaved as functional or pseudogenic.

The cohort comprised under 700 healthy bone marrow donors. Cohort members were all nominally healthy when sampled, although unrecorded immune exposures were likely present. The donor tested CMV seronegative and was one of the 352 seronegative cohort members. Every donor gave a peripheral blood sample, and the peripheral blood mononuclear cells from that sample were used for TCR beta sequencing. Genomic DNA extraction from the blood cell samples was performed with the Qiagen DNeasy Blood Extraction Kit. Concerning this clone itself: Its specific antigen is unknown.

What the work shows at the level of the full study, not this receptor alone: HLA typing was unavailable for some donors at each locus, so association tests used only the typed subset. At a false discovery rate of 0.05, a later analysis linked under 20,000 TCR beta sequences to specific HLA alleles. Three of the identified cytomegalovirus-associated TCR beta chains were confirmed in vitro to be specific for cytomegalovirus antigens. In a later analysis, several top co-occurrence clusters were reported to appear linked to parvovirus B19, influenza, CMV and Epstein-Barr virus. CMV serostatus was the only immune exposure information available for the cohort. Correlated functional status among segregating V segments might be attributable to linkage disequilibrium, but an unknown experimental factor could not be ruled out. Broadly in line with IMGT annotations, most TCR beta V segments showed up in productive rearrangements about 90% or about 30% of the time in an earlier analysis of several hundred of the donors. Across donors, most TCR sequences were observed very rarely, whereas some public TCRs were present in many individuals. The authors suggested that the approach could potentially be generalized to other disease states and immunological phenotypes. A later genetic analysis reported fewer N-insertions in productive TCRs among donors in an Asian-associated ancestry cluster than the approximately 700-donor mean. A total of roughly 160 TCR beta chains were listed by the study as associated with cytomegalovirus. An association between a missense DCLRE1C variant and V-gene and J-gene trimming of TCR beta chains was found in a later genetic analysis and replicated in an independent cohort. Roughly uniform sequencing depth across donors was assumed in presence/absence analyses, although this assumption may not hold. The earlier analysis of around 600 of the donors excluded approximately 15 rarely observed V segments, including chromosome 9 orphons, because counts were too low. A group of highly shared sequence variants was considered likely to be a technical artifact of the sequencing pipeline. A later analysis found that TCR association rates varied across HLA loci, with DRB1 alleles showing the most associated TCRs and HLA-C alleles the fewest. Assigning TCR associations to individual alleles was difficult when HLA alleles, especially DR and DQ, strongly co-occurred. In a later analysis, HLA-associated TCR beta chains were found to be more clonally expanded and to have lower generation probabilities than equally common non-associated chains. Only TCR beta chains were sequenced in this cohort, and the absence of alpha or paired-chain data limited detectable features. In a later analysis, most CMV-associated TCR beta chains were found to appear HLA-restricted, with HLA associations seemingly driven largely by CMV exposure. The classifier was reported to diagnose cytomegalovirus status with high specificity and sensitivity in both the original and validation cohorts. A further reported finding was that TCR beta sequences accurately predicted the HLA-A and HLA-B alleles for most subjects in the first cohort. Some IMGT-functional V segments, including TRBV6-2 and TRBV6-3, could not be told apart with the 87-base-pair reads, so those segments were excluded.

V sheds 5 bases and J sheds 9 bases, leaving 8 bases between their ends. Its CDR3 holds 11 amino acids, cysteine through phenylalanine. Only the CDR3 part of the read is kept: 33 bases, read in frame from the first base. Looking up the germline V gene yields CDR1 SGHAT and CDR2 FQNNGV. Receptor amplification or capture employed the immunoSEQ multiplex PCR assay. For the multiplex PCR, a mixture combining 60 forward primers for TCR Vbeta segments and 13 reverse primers for TCR Jbeta segments was used. The CDR3 region of rearranged TCR beta genes was amplified from genomic DNA with a multiplex PCR assay. The Illumina HiSeq System was used to sequence the amplified TCR beta libraries as 87-base-pair reads. For the original study's pipeline: A later analysis counted around 72 million unique TCR beta chains across the 550 to 700 repertoires, and roughly 10 million of these chains were shared by at least two donors. A nearest-neighbor algorithm error-corrected the raw reads and collapsed the reads into unique sequences, merging closely related sequences to remove PCR and sequencing errors. V, D and J gene segments were assigned by aligning CDR3 sequences to IMGT reference sequences. For a sequence to be retained, a match of at least six nucleotides was required to both a V gene segment and a J gene segment. Rearrangements were called productive when the CDR3 lacked stop codons and stayed in frame with V and J; all others were non-productive. Following IMGT convention, CDR3 was defined as the stretch from the second conserved V-encoded cysteine to the conserved J-encoded phenylalanine. The earlier analysis of about 590 of the donors excluded sequences that lacked an unambiguous match to a single V gene segment. In an earlier analysis of 587 of the donors, a V segment was called functional when productive rearrangements were above 56.7%, and segregating when the standard deviation between donors exceeded 5%. A statistical classification framework was built for diagnosing cytomegalovirus status from the catalog of TCR beta chain sequences. In a later analysis, TCR nucleotide sequences were compared against IMGT/GENE-DB human TR gene sequences so that V and J genes could be assigned. A later analysis assigned CDR3 sequences and most-parsimonious VDJ recombination scenarios with the TCRdist pipeline. In a later analysis, every TCR beta chain was defined by the combination of its CDR3 amino acid sequence and its V-gene family, and reads without a unique V-gene family were dropped. A later analysis removed roughly 590 highly shared, low-generation-probability nucleotide sequences to deal with suspected cross-contamination and a sequencing artifact. For each public chain, a later analysis derived a clonal expansion index from normalized ranks of inferred template counts within each repertoire. In a later analysis, generation probabilities were computed using a VDJ recombination model fitted to out-of-frame rearrangements, and the results were checked against IGoR. A later analysis scored TCR-TCR, TCR-HLA and TCR-CMV co-occurrence with hypergeometric tests, applying a repertoire-size bias correction to TCR pairs. To estimate false discovery rates, a later analysis permuted the HLA or CMV assignments 20 times. In a later analysis, co-occurring TCRs were grouped with DBSCAN, and TCRdist sequence similarity was added when clustering was performed within HLA-allele-positive subsets. For co-occurrence clustering, repertoires with fewer than 30,000 or more than 120,000 public chains were excluded, along with 4 to 6 repertoires with anomalous nucleotide sharing. TCRdb mirrors the immuneACCESS table, restricted to in-frame sequences. Some clones are absent from its copies; in checked studies, under half trace to an unresolved V gene, and the reason for the others is unknown. V and J calls and clone size are those listed in that table; D and trimming were worked out from the DNA. The data table for this sample lists about 46,000 clones. The ten largest clones add up to about 1.1% of the sample.

The receptor was derived from a woman aged 35 to 49 in good health and CMV-seronegative. Recombination joined TRBV11-2 with TRBJ2-1; the D gene lacks a confident call. The specimen sequenced was PBMCs. The CDR3 has the sequence CASSLLLEQFF. At the DNA level, the sequence is TGTGCCAGCAGCCTTCTACTTGAGCAGTTCTTC. The CDR3, completed at both ends by the reference TRBV11-2 and TRBJ2-1 genes, gives the full variable domain EAGVAQSPRYKIIEKRQSVAFWCNPISGHATLYWYQQILGQGPKLLIQFQNNGVVDDSQLPKDRFSAERLKGVDSTLKIQPAKLEDSAVYLCASSLLLEQFFGPGTRLTVL.